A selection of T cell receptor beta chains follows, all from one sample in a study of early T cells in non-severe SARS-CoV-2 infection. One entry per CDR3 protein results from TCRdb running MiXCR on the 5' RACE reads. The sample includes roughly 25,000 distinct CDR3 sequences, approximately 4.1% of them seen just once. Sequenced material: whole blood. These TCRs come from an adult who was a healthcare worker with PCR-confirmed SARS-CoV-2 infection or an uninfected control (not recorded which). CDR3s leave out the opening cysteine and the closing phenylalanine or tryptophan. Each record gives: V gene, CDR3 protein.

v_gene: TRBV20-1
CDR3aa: SASSGTMDTEAF

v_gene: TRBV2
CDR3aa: ASSVTSYEQY

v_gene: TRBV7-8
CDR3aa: ASSHKEGVAAEETQY

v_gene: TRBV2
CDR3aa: ASSESGRLAGGTQY

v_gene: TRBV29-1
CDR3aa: SVDGGKGSTEAF

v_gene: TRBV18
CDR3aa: ASSPSRQGPPDQPQH

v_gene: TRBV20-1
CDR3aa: SAPFSGRERFEQF

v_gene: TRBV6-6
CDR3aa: ASTRSGSTYEQY

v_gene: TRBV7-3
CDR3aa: ASSLIGGLRTEAF

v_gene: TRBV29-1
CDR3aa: SDWEGSTDTQY

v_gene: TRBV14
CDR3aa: ASSPILGGSLTGELF

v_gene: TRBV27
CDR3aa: ASSPPFTDTQY

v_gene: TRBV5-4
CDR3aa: ASSLGTQGETQY

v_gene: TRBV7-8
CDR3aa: ASSSTIGGTEAF

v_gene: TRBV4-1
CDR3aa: ASSQARDRVRGYT

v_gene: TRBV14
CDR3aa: ASSRYLVEQF

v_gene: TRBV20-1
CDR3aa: SAPPGLVSQTHEQF

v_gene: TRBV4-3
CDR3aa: ASSQAKGSYEQY

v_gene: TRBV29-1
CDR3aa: SVARDRGYGYT

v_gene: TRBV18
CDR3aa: ASSPTFDTDYGYT

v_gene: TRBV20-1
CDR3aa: SASWGPITDTQY

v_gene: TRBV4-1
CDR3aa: AIPQSDRGPTDTQY

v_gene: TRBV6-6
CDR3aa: ASKELDREH

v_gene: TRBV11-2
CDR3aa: ASRSGVPEEFGTQY